Given below is one T cell receptor (beta chain) in context. The data were produced by immunoSEQ multiplex PCR, yet TCRdb's version contains in-frame clones alone and is incomplete. The sample consists of approximately 480,000 clones, roughly nine tenths of them appearing once. The data were taken from a study of blood T cell repertoires in COVID-19. CDR1 is LGHNA, CDR2 YNFKEQ, per germline. V was pared by 0 bases and J by 4 bases, with 15 bases between. The CDR3 has 17 amino acids. Sample: peripheral blood. The chain links TRBV4-2 to TRBJ2-2, with D perhaps matching TRBD2 (5 bases). This sequence was found in a man between 18 and 35 years old with COVID-19, enrolled during active disease. CDR3 in amino acids: CASSQDNMRASTGELFF. CDR3 coding DNA: TGTGCCAGCAGCCAAGATAACATGAGGGCTAGCACCGGGGAGCTGTTTTTT.